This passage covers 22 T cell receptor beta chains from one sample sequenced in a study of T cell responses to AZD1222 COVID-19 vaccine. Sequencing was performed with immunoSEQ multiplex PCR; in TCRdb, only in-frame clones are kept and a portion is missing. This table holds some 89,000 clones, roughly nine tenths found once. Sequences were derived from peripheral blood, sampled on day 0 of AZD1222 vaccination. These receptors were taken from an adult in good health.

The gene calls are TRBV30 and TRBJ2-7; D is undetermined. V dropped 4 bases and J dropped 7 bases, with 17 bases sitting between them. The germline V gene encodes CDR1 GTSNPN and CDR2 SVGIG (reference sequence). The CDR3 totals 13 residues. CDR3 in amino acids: CAWMMLGMGEQYF. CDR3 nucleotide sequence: TGTGCCTGGATGATGCTGGGGATGGGGGAGCAGTACTTC.

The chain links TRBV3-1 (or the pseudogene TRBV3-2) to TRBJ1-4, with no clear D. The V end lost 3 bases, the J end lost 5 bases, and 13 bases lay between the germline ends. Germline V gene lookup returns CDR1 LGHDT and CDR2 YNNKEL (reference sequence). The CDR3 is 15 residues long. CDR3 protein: CASSQTGVINEKLFF. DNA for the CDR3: TGTGCCAGCAGCCAGACCGGGGTTATAAATGAAAAACTGTTTTTT.

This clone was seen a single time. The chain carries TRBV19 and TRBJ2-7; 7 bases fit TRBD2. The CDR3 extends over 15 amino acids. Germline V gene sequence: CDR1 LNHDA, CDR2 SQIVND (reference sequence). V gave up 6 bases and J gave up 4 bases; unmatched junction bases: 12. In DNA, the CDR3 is TGTGCCAGTAGGGACCGGGCGGGAGAGGTTTACGAGCAGTACTTC. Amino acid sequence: CASRDRAGEVYEQYF.

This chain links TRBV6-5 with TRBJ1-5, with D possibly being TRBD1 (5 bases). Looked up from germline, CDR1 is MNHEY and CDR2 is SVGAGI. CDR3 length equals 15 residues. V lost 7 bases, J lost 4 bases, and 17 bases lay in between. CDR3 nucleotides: TGTGCCAGCACCACAGGTTTGTTACGGAATCAGCCCCAGCATTTT. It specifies CASTTGLLRNQPQHF.

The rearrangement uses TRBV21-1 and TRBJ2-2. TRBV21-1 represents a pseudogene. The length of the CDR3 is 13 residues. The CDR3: CASSPDNPLVLFF. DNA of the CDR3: TGTGCCAGCAGCCCTGACAACCCCCTAGTCCTGTTTTTT.

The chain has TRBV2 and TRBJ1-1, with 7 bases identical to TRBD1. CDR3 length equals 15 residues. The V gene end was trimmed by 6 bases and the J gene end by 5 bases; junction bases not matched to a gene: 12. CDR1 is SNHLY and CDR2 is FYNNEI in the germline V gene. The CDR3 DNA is TGTGCCAGCAGGGTAGCTGGGACAGCGAGGACTGAAGCTTTCTTT. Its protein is CASRVAGTARTEAFF.

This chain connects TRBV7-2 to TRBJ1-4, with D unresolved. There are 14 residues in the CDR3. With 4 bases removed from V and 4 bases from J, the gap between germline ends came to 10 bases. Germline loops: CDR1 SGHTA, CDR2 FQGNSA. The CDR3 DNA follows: TGTGCCAGCAGCTCCGGGCCCTTTAATGAAAAACTGTTTTTT. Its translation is CASSSGPFNEKLFF.

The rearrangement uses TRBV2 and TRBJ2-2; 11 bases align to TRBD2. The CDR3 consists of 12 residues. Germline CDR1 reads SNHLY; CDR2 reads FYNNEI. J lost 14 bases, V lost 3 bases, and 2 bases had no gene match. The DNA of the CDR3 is TGTGCCAGCAGTGATCTAGCGGGAGGACTGTTTTTT. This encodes CASSDLAGGLFF.

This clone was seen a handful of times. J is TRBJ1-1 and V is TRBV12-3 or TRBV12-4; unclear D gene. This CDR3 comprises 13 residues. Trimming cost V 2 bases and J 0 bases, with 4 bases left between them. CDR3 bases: TGTGCCAGCAGTTTAAGGGTGAACACTGAAGCTTTCTTT. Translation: CASSLRVNTEAFF.

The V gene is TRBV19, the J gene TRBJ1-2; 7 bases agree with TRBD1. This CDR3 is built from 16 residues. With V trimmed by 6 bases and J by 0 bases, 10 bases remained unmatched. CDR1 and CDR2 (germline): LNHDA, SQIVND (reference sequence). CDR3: CASRNRDRRANYGYTF. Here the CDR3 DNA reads TGTGCCAGTAGGAACCGGGACAGAAGAGCTAACTATGGCTACACCTTC.

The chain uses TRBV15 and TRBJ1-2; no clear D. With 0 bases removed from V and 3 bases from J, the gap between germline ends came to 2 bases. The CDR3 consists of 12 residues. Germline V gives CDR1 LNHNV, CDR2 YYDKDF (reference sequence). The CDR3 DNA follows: TGTGCCACCAGCAGAGATGACTATGGCTACACCTTC. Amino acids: CATSRDDYGYTF.

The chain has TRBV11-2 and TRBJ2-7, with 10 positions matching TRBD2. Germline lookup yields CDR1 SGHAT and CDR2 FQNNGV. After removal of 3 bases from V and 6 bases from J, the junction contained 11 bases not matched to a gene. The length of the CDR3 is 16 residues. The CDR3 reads CASSFLAGDPRGEQYF. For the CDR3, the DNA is TGTGCCAGCAGCTTCCTAGCGGGAGACCCGCGAGGCGAGCAGTACTTC.

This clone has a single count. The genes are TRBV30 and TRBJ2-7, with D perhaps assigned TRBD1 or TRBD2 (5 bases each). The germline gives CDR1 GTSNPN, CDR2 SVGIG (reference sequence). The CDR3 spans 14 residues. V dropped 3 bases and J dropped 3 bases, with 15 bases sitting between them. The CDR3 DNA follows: TGTGCCTGGAGCCGGGACCCGGGCATCTACGAGCAGTACTTC. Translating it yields CAWSRDPGIYEQYF. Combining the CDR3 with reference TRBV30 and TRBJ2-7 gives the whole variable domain SQTIHQWPATLVQPVGSPLSLECTVEGTSNPNLYWYRQAAGRGLQLLFYSVGIGQISSEVPQNLSASRPQDRQFILSSKKLLLSDSGFYLCAWSRDPGIYEQYFGPGTRLTVT.

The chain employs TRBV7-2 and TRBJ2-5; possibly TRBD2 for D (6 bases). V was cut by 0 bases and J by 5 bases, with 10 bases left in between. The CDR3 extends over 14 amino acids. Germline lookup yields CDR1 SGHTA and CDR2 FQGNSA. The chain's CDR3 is CASSLAGAGETQYF. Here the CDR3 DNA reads TGTGCCAGCAGCTTAGCGGGAGCGGGCGAGACCCAGTACTTC.

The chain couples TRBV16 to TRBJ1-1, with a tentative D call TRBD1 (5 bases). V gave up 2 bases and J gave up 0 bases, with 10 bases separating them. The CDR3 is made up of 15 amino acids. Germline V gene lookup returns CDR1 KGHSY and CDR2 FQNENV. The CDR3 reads CASSQQGSMNTEAFF. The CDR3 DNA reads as TGTGCCAGCAGCCAACAGGGCAGCATGAACACTGAAGCTTTCTTT.

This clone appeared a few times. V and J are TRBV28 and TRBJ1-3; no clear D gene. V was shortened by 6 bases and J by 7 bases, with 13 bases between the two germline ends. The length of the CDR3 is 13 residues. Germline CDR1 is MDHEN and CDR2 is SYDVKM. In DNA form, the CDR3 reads TGTGCCAGCAGCCTGCCGGGGAGGAACACCATATATTTT. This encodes CASSLPGRNTIYF.

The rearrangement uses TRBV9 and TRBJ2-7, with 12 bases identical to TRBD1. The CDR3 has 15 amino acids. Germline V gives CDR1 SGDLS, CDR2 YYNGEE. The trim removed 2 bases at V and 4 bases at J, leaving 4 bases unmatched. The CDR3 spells CASSVGTGGIYEQYF. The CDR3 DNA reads TGTGCCAGCAGCGTGGGGACAGGGGGCATTTACGAGCAGTACTTC.

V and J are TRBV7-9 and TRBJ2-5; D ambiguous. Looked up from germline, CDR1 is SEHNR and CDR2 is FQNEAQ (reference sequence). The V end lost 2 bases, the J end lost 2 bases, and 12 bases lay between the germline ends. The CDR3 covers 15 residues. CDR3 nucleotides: TGTGCCAGCAGCTTAATAGGGATTGGACAAGAGACCCAGTACTTC. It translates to CASSLIGIGQETQYF.

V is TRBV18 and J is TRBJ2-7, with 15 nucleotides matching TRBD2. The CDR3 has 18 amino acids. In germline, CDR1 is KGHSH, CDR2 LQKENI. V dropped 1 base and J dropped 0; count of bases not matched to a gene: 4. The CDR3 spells CASSPQGTSGGSSYEQYF. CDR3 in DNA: TGTGCCAGCTCACCACAGGGGACTAGCGGGGGGAGCTCCTACGAGCAGTACTTC.

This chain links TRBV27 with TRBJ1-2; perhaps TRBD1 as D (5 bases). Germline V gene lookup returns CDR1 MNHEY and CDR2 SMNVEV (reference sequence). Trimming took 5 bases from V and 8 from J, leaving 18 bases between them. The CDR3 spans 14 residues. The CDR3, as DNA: TGTGCCAGCAGTCCGGCCTGGGGCAGAGAGGGCTACACCTTC. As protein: CASSPAWGREGYTF.

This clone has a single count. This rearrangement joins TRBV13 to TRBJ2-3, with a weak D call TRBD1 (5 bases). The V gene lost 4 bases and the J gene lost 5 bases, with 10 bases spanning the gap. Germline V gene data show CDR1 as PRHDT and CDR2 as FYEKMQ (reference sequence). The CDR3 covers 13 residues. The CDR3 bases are TGTGCCAGCAGCTGGCCAAGGGGAGATACGCAGTATTTT. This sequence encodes CASSWPRGDTQYF.

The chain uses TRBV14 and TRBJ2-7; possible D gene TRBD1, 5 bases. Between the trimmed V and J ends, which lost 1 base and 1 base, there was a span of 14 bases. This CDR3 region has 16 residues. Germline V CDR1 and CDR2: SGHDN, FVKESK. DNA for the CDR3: TGTGCCAGCAGCCAAGCAAGACAGACCCTATCCTACGAGCAGTACTTC. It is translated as CASSQARQTLSYEQYF.